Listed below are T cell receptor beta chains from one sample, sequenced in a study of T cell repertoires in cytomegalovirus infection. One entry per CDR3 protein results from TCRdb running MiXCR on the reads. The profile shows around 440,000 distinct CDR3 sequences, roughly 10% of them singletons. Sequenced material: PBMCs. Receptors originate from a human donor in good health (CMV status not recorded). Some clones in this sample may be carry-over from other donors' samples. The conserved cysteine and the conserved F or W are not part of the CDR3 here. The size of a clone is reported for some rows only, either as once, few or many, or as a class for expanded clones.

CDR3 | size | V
ASSQRSSYEQY | many | TRBV6-1
ASSPWTVNTEAF | many | TRBV7-2
SVARPLSLEQY | few | TRBV29-1
ASSGGTGGRLEKLF | NA | TRBV9
ASSPGGALKNIQY | few | TRBV12-3/TRBV12-4
ASSLYRGSIYYGYT | many | TRBV28
ASRTGLPGDTEAF | many | TRBV7-2
ASSYSRGQGRGNTIY | NA | TRBV6-6
ASSIGQASRVNTEAF | many | TRBV19
ASRGLITDTQY | many | TRBV19